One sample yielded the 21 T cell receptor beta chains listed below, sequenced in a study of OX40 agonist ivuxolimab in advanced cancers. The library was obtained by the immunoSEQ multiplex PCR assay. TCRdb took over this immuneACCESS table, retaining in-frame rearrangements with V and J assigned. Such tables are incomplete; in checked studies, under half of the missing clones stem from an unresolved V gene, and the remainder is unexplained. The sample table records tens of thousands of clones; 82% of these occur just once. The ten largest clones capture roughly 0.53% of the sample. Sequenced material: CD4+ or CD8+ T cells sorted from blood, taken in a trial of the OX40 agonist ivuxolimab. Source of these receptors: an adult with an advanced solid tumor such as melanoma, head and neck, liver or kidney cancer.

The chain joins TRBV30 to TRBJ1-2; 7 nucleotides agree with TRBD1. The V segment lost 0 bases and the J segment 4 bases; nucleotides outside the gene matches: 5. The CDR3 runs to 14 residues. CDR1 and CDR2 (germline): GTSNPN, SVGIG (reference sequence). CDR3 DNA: TGTGCCTGGAGTGTACAGGGGTGGGGCTATGGCTACACCTTC. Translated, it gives CAWSVQGWGYGYTF.

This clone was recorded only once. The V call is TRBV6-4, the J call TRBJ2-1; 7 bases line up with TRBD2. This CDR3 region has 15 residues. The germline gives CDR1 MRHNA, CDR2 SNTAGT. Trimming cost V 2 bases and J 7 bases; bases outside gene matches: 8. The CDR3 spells CASSDMAGAGNEQFF. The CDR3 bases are TGTGCCAGCAGTGACATGGCGGGAGCAGGTAATGAGCAGTTCTTC.

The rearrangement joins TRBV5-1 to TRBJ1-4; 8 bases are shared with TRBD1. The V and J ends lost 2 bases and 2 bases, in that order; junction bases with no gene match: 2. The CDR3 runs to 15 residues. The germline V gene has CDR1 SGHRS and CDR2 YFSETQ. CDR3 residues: CASSFTGGTNEKLFF. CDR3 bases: TGCGCCAGCAGCTTTACAGGGGGTACTAATGAAAAACTGTTTTTT.

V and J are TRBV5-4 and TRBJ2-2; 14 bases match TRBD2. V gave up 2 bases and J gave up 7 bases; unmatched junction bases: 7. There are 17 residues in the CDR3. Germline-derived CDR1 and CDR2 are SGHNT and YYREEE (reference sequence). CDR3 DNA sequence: TGTGCCAGCAGCTTTGGGACTAGCGGGAGAACGGACGGGGAGCTGTTTTTT. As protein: CASSFGTSGRTDGELFF. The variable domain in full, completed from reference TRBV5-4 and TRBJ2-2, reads ETGVTQSPTHLIKTRGQQVTLRCSSQSGHNTVSWYQQALGQGPQFIFQYYREEENGRGNFPPRFSGLQFPNYSSELNVNALELDDSALYLCASSFGTSGRTDGELFFGEGSRLTVL.

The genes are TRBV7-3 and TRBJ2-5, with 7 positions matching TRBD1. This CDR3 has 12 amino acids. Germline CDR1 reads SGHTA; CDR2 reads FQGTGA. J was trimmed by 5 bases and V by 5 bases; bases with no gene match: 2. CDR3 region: CASSAGGETQYF. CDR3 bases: TGTGCCAGCAGCGCAGGGGGTGAGACCCAGTACTTC.

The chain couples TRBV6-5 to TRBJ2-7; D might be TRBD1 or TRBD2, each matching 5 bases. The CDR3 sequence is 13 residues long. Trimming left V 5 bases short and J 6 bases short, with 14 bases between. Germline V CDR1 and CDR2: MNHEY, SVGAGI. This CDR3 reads CASSRGEAAEQYF. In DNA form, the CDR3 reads TGTGCCAGCAGTCGGGGCGAAGCAGCCGAGCAGTACTTC.

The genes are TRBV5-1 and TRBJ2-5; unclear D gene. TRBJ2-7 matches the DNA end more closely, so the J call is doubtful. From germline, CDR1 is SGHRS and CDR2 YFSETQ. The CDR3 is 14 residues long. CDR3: CASSLGPEDYEQYF. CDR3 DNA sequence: TGCGCCAGCAGCTTGGGGCCAGAAGACTACGAGCAGTACTTC.

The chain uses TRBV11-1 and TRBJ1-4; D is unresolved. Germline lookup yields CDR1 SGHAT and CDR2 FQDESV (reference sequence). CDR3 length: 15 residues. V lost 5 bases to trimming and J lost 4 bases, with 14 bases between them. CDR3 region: CASSLTWQDNEKLFF. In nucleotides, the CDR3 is TGTGCCAGCAGCCTCACTTGGCAGGATAATGAAAAACTGTTTTTT.

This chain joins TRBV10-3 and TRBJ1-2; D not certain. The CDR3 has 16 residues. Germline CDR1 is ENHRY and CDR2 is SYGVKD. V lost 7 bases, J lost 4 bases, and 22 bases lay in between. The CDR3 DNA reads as TGTGCCATCACACCAGCAGATCTTGCCAGTAGCTATGGCTACACCTTC. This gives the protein CAITPADLASSYGYTF.

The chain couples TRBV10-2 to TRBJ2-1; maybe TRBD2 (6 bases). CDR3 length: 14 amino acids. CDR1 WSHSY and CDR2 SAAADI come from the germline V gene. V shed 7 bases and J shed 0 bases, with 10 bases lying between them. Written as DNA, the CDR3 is TGCGCCAGCACTGCTAGCGCCTCCTACAATGAGCAGTTCTTC. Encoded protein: CASTASASYNEQFF.

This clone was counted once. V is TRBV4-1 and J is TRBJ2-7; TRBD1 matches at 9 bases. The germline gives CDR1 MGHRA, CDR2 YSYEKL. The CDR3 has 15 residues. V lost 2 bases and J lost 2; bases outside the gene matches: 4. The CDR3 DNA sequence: TGCGCCAGCAGCCAAAGGGGGACAGGGACCTACGAGCAGTACTTC. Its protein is CASSQRGTGTYEQYF.

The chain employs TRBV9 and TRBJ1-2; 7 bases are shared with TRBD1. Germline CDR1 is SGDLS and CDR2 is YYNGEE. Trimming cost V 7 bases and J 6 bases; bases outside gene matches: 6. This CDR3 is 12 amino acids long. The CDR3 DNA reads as TGTGCCAGCTTCGACAGGGTCGATGGCTACACCTTC. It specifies CASFDRVDGYTF.

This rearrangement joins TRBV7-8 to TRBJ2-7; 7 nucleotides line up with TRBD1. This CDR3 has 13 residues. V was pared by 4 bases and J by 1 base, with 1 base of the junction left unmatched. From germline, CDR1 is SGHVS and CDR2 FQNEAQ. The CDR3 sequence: CASSWDSSYEQYF. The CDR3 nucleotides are TGTGCCAGCAGCTGGGACAGTTCCTACGAGCAGTACTTC.

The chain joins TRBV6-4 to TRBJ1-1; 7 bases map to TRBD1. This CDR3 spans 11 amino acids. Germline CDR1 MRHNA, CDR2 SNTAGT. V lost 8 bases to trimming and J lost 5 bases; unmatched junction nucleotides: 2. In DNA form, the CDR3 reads TGTGCCAGCCCAGGGGGGACTGAAGCTTTCTTT. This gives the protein CASPGGTEAFF.

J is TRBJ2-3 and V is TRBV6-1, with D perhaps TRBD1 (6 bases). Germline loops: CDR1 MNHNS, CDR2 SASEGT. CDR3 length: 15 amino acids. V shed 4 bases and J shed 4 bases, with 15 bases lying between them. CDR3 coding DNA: TGTGCCAGCAGTGGGCTACAGGGTAGGTCAGATACGCAGTATTTT. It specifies CASSGLQGRSDTQYF.

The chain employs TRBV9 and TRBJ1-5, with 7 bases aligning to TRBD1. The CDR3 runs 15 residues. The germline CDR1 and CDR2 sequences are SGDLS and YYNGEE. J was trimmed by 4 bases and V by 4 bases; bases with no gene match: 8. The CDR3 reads CASSNDPGGNQPQHF. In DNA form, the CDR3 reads TGTGCCAGCAGCAATGACCCAGGGGGGAATCAGCCCCAGCATTTT.

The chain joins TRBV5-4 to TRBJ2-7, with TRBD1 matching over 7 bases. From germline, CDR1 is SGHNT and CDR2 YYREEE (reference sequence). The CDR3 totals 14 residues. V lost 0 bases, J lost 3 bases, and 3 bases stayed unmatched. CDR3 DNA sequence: TGTGCCAGCAGCTTGGAGGGGGCTTTCTACGAGCAGTACTTC. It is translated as CASSLEGAFYEQYF.

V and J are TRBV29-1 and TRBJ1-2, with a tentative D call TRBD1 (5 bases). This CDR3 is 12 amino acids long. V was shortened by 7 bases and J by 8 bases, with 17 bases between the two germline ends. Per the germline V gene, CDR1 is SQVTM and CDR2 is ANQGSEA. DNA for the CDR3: TGCAGCGGCGTGGGGGGGGAGGGAGGCTACACCTTC. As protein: CSGVGGEGGYTF.

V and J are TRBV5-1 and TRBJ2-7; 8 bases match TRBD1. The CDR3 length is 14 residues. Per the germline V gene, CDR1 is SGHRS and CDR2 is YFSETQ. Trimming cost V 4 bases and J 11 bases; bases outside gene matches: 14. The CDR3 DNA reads TGCGCCAGCAGCGAATCACAGGGGGAGGAACGCAAGTACTTC. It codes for CASSESQGEERKYF. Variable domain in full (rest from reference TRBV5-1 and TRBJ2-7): KAGVTQTPRYLIKTRGQQVTLSCSPISGHRSVSWYQQTPGQGLQFLFEYFSETQRNKGNFPGRFSGRQFSNSRSEMNVSTLELGDSALYLCASSESQGEERKYFGPGTRLTVT.

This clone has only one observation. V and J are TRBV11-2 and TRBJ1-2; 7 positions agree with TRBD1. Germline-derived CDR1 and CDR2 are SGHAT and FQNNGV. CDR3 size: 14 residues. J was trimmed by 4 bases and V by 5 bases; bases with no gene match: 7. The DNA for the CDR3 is TGTGCCAGCAGCCCAGTGACAGGGAGCTATGGCTACACCTTC. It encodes CASSPVTGSYGYTF.

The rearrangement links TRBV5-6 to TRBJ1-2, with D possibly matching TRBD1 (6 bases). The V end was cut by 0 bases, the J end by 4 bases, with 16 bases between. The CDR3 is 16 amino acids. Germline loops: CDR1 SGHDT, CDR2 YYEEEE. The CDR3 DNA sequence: TGTGCCAGCAGCTTGGTTGGGGACATACGCCGCTATGGCTACACCTTC. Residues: CASSLVGDIRRYGYTF. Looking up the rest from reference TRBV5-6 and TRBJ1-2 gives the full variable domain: DAGVTQSPTHLIKTRGQQVTLRCSPKSGHDTVSWYQQALGQGPQFIFQYYEEEERQRGNFPDRFSGHQFPNYSSELNVNALLLGDSALYLCASSLVGDIRRYGYTFGSGTRLTVV.